This T cell receptor beta chain was found in a study of a mutant IDH1 vaccine in newly diagnosed glioma. Whole-study results and caveats: Among all patients, vaccine-induced immune responses occurred in 90% to 95%.

Note on this clone: Its antigen is unknown.

The sample's time point: week 5, during vaccination. Vaccine doses each comprised 300 ug of mutant IDH1 20-mer peptide, with topical imiquimod. The table came from immunoSEQ multiplex PCR; TCRdb's copy has only in-frame clones and leaves some out. The repertoire holds tens of thousands of clones, with around 80% as singletons. Germline CDR1 is MNHNS and CDR2 is SASEGT. J gave up 9 bases and V 2 bases, and 6 bases lay outside the gene matches. The CDR3 totals 14 residues. This TCR was recovered from a middle-aged woman with glioma. Sequences were derived from PBMCs, sampled from a glioma patient whose treatment included an IDH1 peptide vaccine. V usage is TRBV6-1 and J usage is TRBJ1-5, with 8 positions matching TRBD1. The CDR3 loop reads CASSERQGALPQHF. The CDR3 nucleotides are TGTGCCAGCAGTGAACGGCAGGGGGCACTGCCCCAGCATTTT.